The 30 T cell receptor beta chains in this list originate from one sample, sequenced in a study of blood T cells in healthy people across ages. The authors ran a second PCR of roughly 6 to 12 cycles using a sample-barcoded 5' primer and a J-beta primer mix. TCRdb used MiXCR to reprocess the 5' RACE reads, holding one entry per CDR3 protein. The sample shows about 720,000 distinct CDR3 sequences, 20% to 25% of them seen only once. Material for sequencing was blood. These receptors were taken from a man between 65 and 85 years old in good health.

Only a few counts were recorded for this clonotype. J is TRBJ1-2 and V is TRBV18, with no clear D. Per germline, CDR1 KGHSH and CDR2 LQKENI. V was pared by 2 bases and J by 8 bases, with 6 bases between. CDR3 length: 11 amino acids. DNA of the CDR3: TGTGCCAGCTCACCAGGCGAGGGCTACACCTTC. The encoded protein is CASSPGEGYTF.

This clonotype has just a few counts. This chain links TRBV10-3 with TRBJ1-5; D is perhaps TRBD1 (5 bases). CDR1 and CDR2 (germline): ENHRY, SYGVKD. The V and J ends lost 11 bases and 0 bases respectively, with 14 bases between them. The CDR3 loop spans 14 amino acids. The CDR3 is CAVEDTLSNQPQHF. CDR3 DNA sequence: TGTGCCGTCGAGGACACCCTTAGCAATCAGCCCCAGCATTTT.

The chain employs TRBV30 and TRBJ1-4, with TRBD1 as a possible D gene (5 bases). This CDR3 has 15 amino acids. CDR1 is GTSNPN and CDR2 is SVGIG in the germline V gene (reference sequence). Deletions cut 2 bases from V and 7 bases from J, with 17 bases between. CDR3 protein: CAWSLRAGRGEKLFF. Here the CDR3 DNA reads TGTGCCTGGAGTCTCAGGGCAGGGAGGGGTGAAAAACTGTTTTTT.

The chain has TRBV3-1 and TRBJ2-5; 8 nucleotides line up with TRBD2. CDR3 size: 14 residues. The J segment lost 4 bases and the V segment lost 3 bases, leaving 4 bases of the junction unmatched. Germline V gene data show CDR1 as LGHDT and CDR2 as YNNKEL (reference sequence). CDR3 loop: CASSQRTSRETQYF. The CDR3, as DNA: TGTGCCAGCAGCCAGAGGACTAGCAGAGAGACCCAGTACTTC.

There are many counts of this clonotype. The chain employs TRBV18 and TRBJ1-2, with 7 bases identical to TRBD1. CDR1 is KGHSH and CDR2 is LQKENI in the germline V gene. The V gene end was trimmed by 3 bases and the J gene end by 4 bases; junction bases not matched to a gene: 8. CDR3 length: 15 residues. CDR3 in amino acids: CASSPNPGTAYGYTF. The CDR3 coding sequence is TGTGCCAGCTCACCTAACCCCGGGACAGCCTATGGCTACACCTTC.

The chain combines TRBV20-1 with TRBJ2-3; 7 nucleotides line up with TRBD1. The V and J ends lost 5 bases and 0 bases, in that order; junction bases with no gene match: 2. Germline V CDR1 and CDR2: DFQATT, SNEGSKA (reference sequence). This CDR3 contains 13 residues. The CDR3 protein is CSAHRGSTDTQYF. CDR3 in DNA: TGCAGTGCTCACAGGGGTAGCACAGATACGCAGTATTTT.

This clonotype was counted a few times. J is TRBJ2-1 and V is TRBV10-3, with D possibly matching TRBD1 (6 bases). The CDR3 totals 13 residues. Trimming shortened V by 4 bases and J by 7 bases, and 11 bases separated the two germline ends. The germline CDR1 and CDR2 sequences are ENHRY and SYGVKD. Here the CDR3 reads CAISGGTRNEQFF. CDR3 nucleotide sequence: TGTGCCATCAGTGGGGGGACACGGAATGAGCAGTTCTTC.

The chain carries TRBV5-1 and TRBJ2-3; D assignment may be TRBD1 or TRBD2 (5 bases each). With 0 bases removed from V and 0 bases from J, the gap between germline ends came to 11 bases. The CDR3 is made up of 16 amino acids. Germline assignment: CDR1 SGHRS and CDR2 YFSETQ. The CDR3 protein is CASSLGGGPSTDTQYF. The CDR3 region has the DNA TGCGCCAGCAGCTTGGGTGGGGGACCCAGCACAGATACGCAGTATTTT.

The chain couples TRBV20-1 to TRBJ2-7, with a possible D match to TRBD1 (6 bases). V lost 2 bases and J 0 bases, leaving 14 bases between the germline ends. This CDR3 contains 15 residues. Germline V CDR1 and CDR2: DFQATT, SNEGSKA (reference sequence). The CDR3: CSARTSDRSSYEQYF. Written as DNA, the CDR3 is TGCAGTGCTAGAACAAGCGACAGGAGCTCCTACGAGCAGTACTTC.

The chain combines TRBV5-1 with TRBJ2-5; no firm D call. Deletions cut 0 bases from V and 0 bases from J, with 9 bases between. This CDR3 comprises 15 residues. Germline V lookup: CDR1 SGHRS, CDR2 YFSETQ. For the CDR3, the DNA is TGCGCCAGCAGCTTGGGCAGTATCTACCAAGAGACCCAGTACTTC. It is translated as CASSLGSIYQETQYF.

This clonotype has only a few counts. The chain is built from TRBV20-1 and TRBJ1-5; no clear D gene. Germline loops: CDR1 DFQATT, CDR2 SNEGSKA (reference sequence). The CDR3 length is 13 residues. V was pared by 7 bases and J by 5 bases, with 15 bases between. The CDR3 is CSVPASWDQPQHF. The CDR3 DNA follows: TGCAGTGTTCCGGCGAGTTGGGATCAGCCCCAGCATTTT.

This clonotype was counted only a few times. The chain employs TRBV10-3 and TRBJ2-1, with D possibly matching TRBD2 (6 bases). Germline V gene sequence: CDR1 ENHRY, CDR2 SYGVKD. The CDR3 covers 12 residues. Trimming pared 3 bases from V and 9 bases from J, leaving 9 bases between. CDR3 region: CAISELGGEQFF. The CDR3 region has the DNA TGTGCCATCAGTGAACTGGGGGGTGAGCAGTTCTTC.

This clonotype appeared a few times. Here the CDR3 DNA reads TGTGCCAGCACCTACGGACAGGGGGTGACTGAAGCTTTCTTT. Translating it yields CASTYGQGVTEAFF. The J gene is TRBJ1-1, the V gene TRBV28; 10 nucleotides align to TRBD1. Germline V gene data show CDR1 as MDHEN and CDR2 as SYDVKM. The CDR3 loop spans 14 amino acids. The junction had 7 bases not matched to a gene; V was cut back by 7 bases and J by 5 bases.

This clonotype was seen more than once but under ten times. The CDR3 loop reads CASSYYSADLAKNIQYF. The CDR3 DNA is TGTGCCAGCAGTTACTATTCGGCAGATCTAGCCAAAAACATTCAGTACTTC. The V call is TRBV6-5, the J call TRBJ2-4; D remains unclear. The germline CDR1 and CDR2 sequences are MNHEY and SVGAGI. V was clipped by 1 base and J by 0 bases, with 13 bases between them. The CDR3 covers 17 residues.

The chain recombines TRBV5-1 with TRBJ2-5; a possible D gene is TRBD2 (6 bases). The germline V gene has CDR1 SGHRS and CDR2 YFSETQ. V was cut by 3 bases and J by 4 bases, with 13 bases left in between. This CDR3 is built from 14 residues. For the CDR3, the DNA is TGCGCCAGCAGCTGGATGGAGGGAGGAGAGACCCAGTACTTC. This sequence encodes CASSWMEGGETQYF.

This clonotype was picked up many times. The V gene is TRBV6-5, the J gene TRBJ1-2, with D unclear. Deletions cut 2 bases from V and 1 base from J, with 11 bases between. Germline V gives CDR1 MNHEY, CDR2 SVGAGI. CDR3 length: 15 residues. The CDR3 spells CASSYRAGINYGYTF. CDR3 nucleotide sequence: TGTGCCAGCAGTTACCGGGCAGGCATTAACTATGGCTACACCTTC.

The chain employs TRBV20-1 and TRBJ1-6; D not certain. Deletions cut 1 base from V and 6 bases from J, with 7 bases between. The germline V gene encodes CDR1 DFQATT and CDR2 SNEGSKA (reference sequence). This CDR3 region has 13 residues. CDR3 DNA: TGCAGTGCTAGAGTTGCTAGTAATTCACCCCTCCACTTT. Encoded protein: CSARVASNSPLHF.

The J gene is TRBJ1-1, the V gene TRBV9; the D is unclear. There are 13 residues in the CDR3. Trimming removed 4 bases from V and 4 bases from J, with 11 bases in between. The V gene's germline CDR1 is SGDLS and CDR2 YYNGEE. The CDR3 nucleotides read TGTGCCAGCAGCCCCACCTCAAGCACTGAAGCTTTCTTT. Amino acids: CASSPTSSTEAFF.

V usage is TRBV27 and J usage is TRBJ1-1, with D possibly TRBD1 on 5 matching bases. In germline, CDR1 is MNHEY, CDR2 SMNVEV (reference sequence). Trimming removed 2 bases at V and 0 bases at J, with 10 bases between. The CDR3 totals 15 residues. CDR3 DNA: TGTGCCAGCAGTTTACAGGGAGGAATGAACACTGAAGCTTTCTTT. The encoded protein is CASSLQGGMNTEAFF.

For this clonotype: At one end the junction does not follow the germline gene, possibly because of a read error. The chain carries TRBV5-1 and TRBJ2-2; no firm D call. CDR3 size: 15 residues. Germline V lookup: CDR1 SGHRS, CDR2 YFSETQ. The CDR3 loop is CASSLTTTNTGELFF. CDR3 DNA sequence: TGCGCCAGCAGCCTCACTACAACGAACACTGGGGAGCTGTTTTTT.

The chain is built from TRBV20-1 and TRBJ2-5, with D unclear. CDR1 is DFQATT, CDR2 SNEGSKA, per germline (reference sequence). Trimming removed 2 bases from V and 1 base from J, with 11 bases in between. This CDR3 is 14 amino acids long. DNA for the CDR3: TGCAGTGCTAGACCCCTAGTACTCCAAGAGACCCAGTACTTC. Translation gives CSARPLVLQETQYF.

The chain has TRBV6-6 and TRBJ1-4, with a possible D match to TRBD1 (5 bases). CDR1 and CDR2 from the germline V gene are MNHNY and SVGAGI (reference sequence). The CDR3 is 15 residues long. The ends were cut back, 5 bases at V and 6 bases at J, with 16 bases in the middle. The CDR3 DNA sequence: TGTGCCAGCAGTCGAACGTTCAGGGAGGATGAAAAACTGTTTTTT. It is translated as CASSRTFREDEKLFF.

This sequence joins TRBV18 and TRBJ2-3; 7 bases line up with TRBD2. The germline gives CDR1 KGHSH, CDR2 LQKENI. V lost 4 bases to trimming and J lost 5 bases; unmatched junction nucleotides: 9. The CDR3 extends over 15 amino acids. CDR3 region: CASSQGLVKGDTQYF. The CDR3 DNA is TGTGCCAGCTCACAAGGACTAGTTAAGGGAGATACGCAGTATTTT.

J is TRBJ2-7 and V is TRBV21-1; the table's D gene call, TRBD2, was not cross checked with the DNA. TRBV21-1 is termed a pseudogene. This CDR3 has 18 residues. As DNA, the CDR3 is TGTGCCAGCAGCAAAGTTCCCCCCAGGCTAGCGGCCTCCTACGGGCAGTACGTC. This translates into CASSKVPPRLAASYGQYV.

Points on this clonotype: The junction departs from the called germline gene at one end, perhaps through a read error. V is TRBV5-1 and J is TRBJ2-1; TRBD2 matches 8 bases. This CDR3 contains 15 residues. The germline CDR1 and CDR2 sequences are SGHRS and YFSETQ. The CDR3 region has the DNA TGCGCCAGCAGCTTGGGGAGCGGGAGCTACAATGAGCAGCTCTTC. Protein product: CASSLGSGSYNEQLF.

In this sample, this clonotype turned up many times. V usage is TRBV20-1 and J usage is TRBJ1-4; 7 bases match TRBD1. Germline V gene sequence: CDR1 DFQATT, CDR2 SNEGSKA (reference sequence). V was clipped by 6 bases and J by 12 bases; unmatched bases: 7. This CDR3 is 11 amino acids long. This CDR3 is CSATAGQELFF. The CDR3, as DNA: TGCAGTGCCACCGCCGGACAGGAACTGTTTTTT.

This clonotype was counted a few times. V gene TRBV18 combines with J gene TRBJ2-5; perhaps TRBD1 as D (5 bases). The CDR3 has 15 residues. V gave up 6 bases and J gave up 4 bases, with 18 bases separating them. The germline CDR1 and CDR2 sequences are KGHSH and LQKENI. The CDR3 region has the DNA TGTGCCAGCTCCTCAACTTGGGTCACAGGAGAGACCCAGTACTTC. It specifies CASSSTWVTGETQYF.

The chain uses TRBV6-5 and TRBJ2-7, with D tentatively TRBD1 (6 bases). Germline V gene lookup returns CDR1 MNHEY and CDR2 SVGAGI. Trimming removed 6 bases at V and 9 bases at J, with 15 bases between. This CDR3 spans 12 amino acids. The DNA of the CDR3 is TGTGCCAGCAGCCCAACAGGGAGCGTGCAGTACTTC. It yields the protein CASSPTGSVQYF.

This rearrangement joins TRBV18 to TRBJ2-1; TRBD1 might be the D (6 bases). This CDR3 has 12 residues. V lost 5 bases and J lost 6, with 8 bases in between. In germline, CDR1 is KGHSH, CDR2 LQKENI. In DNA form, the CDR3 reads TGTGCCAGCTCAGGGGACATCAATGAGCAGTTCTTC. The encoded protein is CASSGDINEQFF.

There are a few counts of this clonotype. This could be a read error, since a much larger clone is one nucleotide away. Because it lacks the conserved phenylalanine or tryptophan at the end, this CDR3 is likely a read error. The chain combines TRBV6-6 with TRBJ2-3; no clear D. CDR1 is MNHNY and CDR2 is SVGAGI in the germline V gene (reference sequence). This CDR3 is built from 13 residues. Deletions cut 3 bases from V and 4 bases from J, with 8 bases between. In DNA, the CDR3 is TGTGCCAGCAGTTATGACCAGGCAGATACGCAGTATCTT. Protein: CASSYDQADTQYL.